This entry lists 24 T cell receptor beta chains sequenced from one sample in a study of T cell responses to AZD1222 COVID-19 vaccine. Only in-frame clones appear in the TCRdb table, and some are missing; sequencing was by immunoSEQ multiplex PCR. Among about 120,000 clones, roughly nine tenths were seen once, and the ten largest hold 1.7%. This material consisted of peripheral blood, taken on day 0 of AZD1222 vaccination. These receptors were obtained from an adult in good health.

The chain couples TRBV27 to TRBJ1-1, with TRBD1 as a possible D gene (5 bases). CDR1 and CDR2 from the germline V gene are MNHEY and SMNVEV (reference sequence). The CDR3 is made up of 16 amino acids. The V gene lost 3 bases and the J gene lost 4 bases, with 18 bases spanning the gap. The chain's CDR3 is CASSFPTGGRPTEAFF. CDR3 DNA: TGTGCCAGCAGTTTCCCAACCGGGGGGAGACCCACTGAAGCTTTCTTT.

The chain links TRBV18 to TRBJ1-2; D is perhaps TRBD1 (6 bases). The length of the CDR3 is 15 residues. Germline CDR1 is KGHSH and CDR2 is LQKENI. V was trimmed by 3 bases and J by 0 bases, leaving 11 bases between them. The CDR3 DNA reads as TGTGCCAGCTCACCCTATGGGGGCCCTAACTATGGCTACACCTTC. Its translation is CASSPYGGPNYGYTF.

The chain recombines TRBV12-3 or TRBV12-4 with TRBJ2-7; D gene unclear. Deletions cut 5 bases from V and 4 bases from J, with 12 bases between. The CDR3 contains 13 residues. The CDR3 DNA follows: TGTGCCAGCAGTGTCCGGGCAGAGTACGAGCAGTACTTC. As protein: CASSVRAEYEQYF.

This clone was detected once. CDR3 bases: TGTGCCAGCAGTTACGCCTGGACAGGCCCCAACGAGCAGTACTTC. Translating gives CASSYAWTGPNEQYF. This rearrangement joins TRBV6-5 to TRBJ2-7; 7 nucleotides match TRBD1. Per germline, CDR1 MNHEY and CDR2 SVGAGI. The CDR3 length is 15 residues. V shed 2 bases and J 5 bases; nucleotides not matched to a gene: 9.

The DNA of the CDR3 is TGTGCCAGCATAGGGGGGAACACTGAAGCTTTCTTT. Amino acid sequence: CASIGGNTEAFF. The J gene is TRBJ1-1, the V gene TRBV28; possible D gene TRBD1, 6 bases. CDR1 MDHEN and CDR2 SYDVKM come from the germline V gene. V was pared by 7 bases and J by 1 base, with 7 bases between. This CDR3 has 12 residues.

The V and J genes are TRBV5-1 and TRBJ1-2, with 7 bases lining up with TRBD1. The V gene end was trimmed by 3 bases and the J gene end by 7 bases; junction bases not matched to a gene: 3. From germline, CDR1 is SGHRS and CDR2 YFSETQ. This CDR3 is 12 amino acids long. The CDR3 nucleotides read TGCGCCAGCAGCTCGGACAGGTTTGGCTACACCTTC. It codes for CASSSDRFGYTF.

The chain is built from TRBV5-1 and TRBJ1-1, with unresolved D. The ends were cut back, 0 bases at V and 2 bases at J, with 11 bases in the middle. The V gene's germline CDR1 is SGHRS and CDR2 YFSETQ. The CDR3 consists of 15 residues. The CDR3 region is CASSLVAGINTEAFF. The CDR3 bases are TGCGCCAGCAGCTTGGTAGCCGGGATAAACACTGAAGCTTTCTTT.

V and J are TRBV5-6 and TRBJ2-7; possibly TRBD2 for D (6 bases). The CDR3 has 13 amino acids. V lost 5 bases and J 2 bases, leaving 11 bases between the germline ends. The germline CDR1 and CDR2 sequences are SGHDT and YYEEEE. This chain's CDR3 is CASRSRLAYEQYV. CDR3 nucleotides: TGTGCCAGCAGATCACGACTAGCCTACGAGCAGTACGTC.

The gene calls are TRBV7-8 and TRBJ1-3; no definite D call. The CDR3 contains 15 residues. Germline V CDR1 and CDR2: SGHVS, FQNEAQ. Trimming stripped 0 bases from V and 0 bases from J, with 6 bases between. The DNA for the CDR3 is TGTGCCAGCAGCTTAGCCTTTGGCTCTGGAAACACCATATATTTT. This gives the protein CASSLAFGSGNTIYF.

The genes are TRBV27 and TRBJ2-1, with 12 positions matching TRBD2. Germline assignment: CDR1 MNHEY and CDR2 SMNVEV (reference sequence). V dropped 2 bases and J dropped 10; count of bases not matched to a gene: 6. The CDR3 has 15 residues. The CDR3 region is CASSLRGLAGGEQFF. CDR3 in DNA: TGTGCCAGCAGTTTAAGGGGGCTAGCGGGAGGGGAGCAGTTCTTC.

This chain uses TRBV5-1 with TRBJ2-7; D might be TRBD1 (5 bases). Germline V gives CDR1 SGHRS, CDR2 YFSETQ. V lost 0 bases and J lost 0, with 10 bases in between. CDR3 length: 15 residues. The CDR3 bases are TGCGCCAGCAGCTTGGGATCAGGGTTCTCCTACGAGCAGTACTTC. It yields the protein CASSLGSGFSYEQYF.

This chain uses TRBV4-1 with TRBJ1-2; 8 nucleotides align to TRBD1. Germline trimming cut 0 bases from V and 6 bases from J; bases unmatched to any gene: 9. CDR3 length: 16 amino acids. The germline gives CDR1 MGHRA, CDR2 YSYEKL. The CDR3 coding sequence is TGCGCCAGCAGCCAAGAGTGGGTAGGACAGGGTCATGGCTACACCTTC. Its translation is CASSQEWVGQGHGYTF.

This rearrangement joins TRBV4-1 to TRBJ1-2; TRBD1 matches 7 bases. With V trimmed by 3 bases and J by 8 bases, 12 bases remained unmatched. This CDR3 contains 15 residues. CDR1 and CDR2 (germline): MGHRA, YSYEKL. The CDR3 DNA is TGCGCCAGCAGCCACGGGCCCCCGACAGGGATCGGCTACACCTTC. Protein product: CASSHGPPTGIGYTF.

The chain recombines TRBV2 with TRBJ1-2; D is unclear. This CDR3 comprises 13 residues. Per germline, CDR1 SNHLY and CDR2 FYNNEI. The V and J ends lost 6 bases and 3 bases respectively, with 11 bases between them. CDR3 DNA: TGTGCCAGCAGCCCCGATTTTGACTATGGCTACACCTTC. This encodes CASSPDFDYGYTF.

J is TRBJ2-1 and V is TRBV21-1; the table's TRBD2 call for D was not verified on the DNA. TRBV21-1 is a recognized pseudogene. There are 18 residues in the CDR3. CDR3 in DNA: TGTGCCAGCAGCAAAGGGGTCCAACGGGAGAACTACTACAATGAGCAGTTCTTC. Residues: CASSKGVQRENYYNEQFF.

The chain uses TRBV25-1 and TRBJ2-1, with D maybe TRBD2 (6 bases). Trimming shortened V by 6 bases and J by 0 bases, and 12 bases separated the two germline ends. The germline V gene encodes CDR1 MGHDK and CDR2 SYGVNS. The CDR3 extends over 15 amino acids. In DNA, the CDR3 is TGTGCCAGCAGCTCGGGGGTCACCTCCTACAATGAGCAGTTCTTC. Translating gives CASSSGVTSYNEQFF.

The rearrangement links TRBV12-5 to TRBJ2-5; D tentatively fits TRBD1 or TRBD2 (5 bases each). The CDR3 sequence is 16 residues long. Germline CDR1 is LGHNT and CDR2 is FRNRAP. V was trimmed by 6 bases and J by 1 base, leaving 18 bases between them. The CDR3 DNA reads TGTGCTAGTGGAACCGGATCCGGGACCTTCCAAGAGACCCAGTACTTC. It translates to CASGTGSGTFQETQYF.

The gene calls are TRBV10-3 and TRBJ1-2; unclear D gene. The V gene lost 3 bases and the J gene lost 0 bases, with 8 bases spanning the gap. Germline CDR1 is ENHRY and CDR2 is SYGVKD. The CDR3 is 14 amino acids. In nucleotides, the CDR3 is TGTGCCATCAGTGACCGGGGAGCTAACTATGGCTACACCTTC. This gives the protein CAISDRGANYGYTF.

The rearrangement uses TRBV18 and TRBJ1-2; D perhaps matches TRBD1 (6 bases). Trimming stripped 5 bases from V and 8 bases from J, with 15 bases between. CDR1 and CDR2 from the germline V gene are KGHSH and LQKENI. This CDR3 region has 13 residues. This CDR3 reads CASSSTDRSGYTF. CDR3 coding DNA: TGTGCCAGCTCATCGACTGACAGGTCGGGCTACACCTTC.

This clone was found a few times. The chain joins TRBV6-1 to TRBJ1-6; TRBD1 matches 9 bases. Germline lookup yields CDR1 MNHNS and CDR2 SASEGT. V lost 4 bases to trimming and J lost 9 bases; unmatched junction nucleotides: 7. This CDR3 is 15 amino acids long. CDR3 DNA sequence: TGTGCCAGCAGTGGAGCGGGACAGGGCATTTCACCCCTCCACTTT. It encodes CASSGAGQGISPLHF.

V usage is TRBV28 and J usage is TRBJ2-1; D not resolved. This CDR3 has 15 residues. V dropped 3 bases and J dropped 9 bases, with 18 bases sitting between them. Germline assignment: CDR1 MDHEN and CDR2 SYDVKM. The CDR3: CASSFTIQTKVEQFF. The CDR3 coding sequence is TGTGCCAGCAGTTTTACCATCCAGACAAAGGTTGAGCAGTTCTTC.

DNA for the CDR3: TGTGCCAGCAGCGTAGCTATTGGAAACACCATATATTTT. Amino acids: CASSVAIGNTIYF. The chain recombines TRBV9 with TRBJ1-3; D not resolved. The CDR3 is made up of 13 amino acids. Germline assignment: CDR1 SGDLS and CDR2 YYNGEE. Trimming removed 0 bases from V and 3 bases from J, with 4 bases in between.

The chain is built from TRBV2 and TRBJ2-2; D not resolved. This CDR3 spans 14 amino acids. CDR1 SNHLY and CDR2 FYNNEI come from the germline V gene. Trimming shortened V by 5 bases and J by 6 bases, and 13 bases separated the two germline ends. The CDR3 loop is CASSSRLGSGELFF. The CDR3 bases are TGTGCCAGCAGTTCCCGACTTGGGTCCGGGGAGCTGTTTTTT.

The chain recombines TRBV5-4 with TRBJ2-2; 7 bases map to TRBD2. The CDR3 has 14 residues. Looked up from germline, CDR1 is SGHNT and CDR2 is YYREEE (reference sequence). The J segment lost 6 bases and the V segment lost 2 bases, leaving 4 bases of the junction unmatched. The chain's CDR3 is CASSLVGGAGELFF. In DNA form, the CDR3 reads TGTGCCAGCAGCTTAGTGGGGGGGGCCGGGGAGCTGTTTTTT.